These 13 T cell receptor beta chains came from one sample sequenced in a study of blood T cell repertoires in COVID-19 (dated by TCRdb to the early 2020s). Receptor amplification or capture employed the immunoSEQ multiplex PCR assay. TCRdb stores this immuneACCESS table with in-frame sequences only. Part of the clones is absent; in the studies checked, under half of the shortfall reflects unresolved V genes, and no reason is known for the rest. Counted in this sample were tens of thousands of clones; 70% to 85% of them appeared once. Roughly 29% of the sample goes to the ten largest clones. The sample was peripheral blood. The receptors here all came from a man aged 55-75 years with active or convalescent COVID-19.

The chain combines TRBV7-2 with TRBJ2-2; weak D call: TRBD2 (6 bases). This CDR3 is built from 14 residues. Trimming pared 1 base from V and 6 bases from J, leaving 9 bases between. Germline CDR1 SGHTA, CDR2 FQGNSA. DNA of the CDR3: TGTGCCAGCAGCTTAGATGGGGGGTCCGGGGAGCTGTTTTTT. The encoded protein is CASSLDGGSGELFF.

This chain joins TRBV7-8 and TRBJ2-2; 9 bases are a match to TRBD1. Trimming removed 5 bases from V and 3 bases from J; junction bases left unmatched: 4. This CDR3 is 15 amino acids long. CDR1 SGHVS and CDR2 FQNEAQ come from the germline V gene. The CDR3 DNA is TGTGCCAGCAGCAAAACAGGGGGCCACACCGGGGAGCTGTTTTTT. This sequence encodes CASSKTGGHTGELFF.

This clone showed up just a few times. V gene TRBV6-5 combines with J gene TRBJ1-1, with TRBD1 identical over 7 bases. The trim removed 7 bases at V and 4 bases at J, leaving 6 bases unmatched. From germline, CDR1 is MNHEY and CDR2 SVGAGI. CDR3 length equals 13 residues. CDR3 nucleotide sequence: TGTGCCAGCAATCCGTCAGGGGGCACTGAAGCTTTCTTT. This gives the protein CASNPSGGTEAFF.

V gene TRBV5-1 combines with J gene TRBJ1-1; the match to TRBD1 covers 9 bases. CDR3 length equals 14 residues. The germline CDR1 and CDR2 sequences are SGHRS and YFSETQ. V lost 7 bases to trimming and J lost 4 bases; unmatched junction nucleotides: 8. The CDR3 DNA is TGCGCCAGCCAACGGGACAGGGTTGGCACTGAAGCTTTCTTT. Protein sequence: CASQRDRVGTEAFF.

The rearrangement uses TRBV3-1 (or the pseudogene TRBV3-2) and TRBJ2-7; D is possibly TRBD2 (6 bases). V gave up 3 bases and J gave up 6 bases, with 12 bases separating them. CDR3 length equals 13 residues. Germline V CDR1 and CDR2: LGHDT, YNNKEL (reference sequence). This CDR3 reads CASSQFSAGEQYF. The CDR3 nucleotides read TGTGCCAGCAGCCAGTTCTCAGCGGGCGAGCAGTACTTC.

This clone has a handful of counts. The chain is built from TRBV3-1 (or the pseudogene TRBV3-2) and TRBJ2-7, with D perhaps TRBD1 (5 bases). The ends were cut back, 8 bases at V and 4 bases at J, with 9 bases in the middle. Per the germline V gene, CDR1 is LGHDT and CDR2 is YNNKEL (reference sequence). The CDR3 has 11 residues. The CDR3 DNA reads as TGTGCCAGCGGCAGGGATTACGAGCAGTACTTC. Translating it yields CASGRDYEQYF.

The V and J genes are TRBV7-8 and TRBJ2-4; a possible D gene is TRBD2 (6 bases). Germline CDR1 and CDR2: SGHVS and FQNEAQ. V lost 6 bases to trimming and J lost 9 bases, with 18 bases between them. CDR3 length: 14 residues. Here the CDR3 DNA reads TGTGCCAGCAGTCCAATGGAGGGTTCCGGCATTCAGTACTTC. This encodes CASSPMEGSGIQYF.

V usage is TRBV30 and J usage is TRBJ1-1, with D perhaps TRBD1 (5 bases). The CDR3 loop spans 13 amino acids. Germline lookup yields CDR1 GTSNPN and CDR2 SVGIG (reference sequence). Trimming shortened V by 0 bases and J by 5 bases, and 10 bases separated the two germline ends. This CDR3 reads CAWSVSRVTEAFF. CDR3 DNA sequence: TGTGCCTGGAGTGTATCCAGGGTGACTGAAGCTTTCTTT.

J is TRBJ2-7 and V is TRBV30, with 10 nucleotides matching TRBD1. Germline trimming cut 7 bases from V and 7 bases from J; bases unmatched to any gene: 13. This CDR3 comprises 14 residues. The germline CDR1 and CDR2 sequences are GTSNPN and SVGIG (reference sequence). The CDR3 sequence is CAFIRTGGSGEQYF. The CDR3 DNA sequence: TGTGCCTTCATCCGGACAGGGGGATCTGGAGAGCAGTACTTC.

The chain recombines TRBV6-5 with TRBJ1-6, with 7 bases aligning to TRBD1. Per germline, CDR1 MNHEY and CDR2 SVGAGI. With 4 bases clipped from V and 10 bases from J, the junction kept 13 bases outside the gene matches. The CDR3 loop spans 16 amino acids. The CDR3 spells CASSLISDRDGSPLHF. The DNA for the CDR3 is TGTGCCAGCAGTTTAATCTCAGACAGGGATGGATCACCCCTCCACTTT.

The V call is TRBV7-9, the J call TRBJ1-6; D is unresolved. Trimming left V 5 bases short and J 7 bases short, with 9 bases between. The germline V gene encodes CDR1 SEHNR and CDR2 FQNEAQ (reference sequence). This CDR3 comprises 13 residues. CDR3 residues: CASSPLSNSPLHF. DNA for the CDR3: TGTGCCAGCAGCCCCTTAAGCAATTCACCCCTCCACTTT.

This rearrangement joins TRBV5-4 to TRBJ2-7; 12 nucleotides align to TRBD2. V lost 0 bases and J lost 2; bases outside the gene matches: 0. Per germline, CDR1 SGHNT and CDR2 YYREEE (reference sequence). The CDR3 covers 15 residues. The CDR3 region has the DNA TGTGCCAGCAGCTTGGCTAGCGGGGGGGCCTACGAGCAGTACTTC. Residues: CASSLASGGAYEQYF.

This sequence joins TRBV9 and TRBJ1-2; D unresolved. Germline V gene sequence: CDR1 SGDLS, CDR2 YYNGEE. This CDR3 is built from 15 residues. V was cut by 4 bases and J by 1 base, with 14 bases left in between. The CDR3 spells CASSQYSSFNYGYTF. The CDR3 DNA follows: TGTGCCAGCAGCCAATACAGCAGCTTTAACTATGGCTACACCTTC.